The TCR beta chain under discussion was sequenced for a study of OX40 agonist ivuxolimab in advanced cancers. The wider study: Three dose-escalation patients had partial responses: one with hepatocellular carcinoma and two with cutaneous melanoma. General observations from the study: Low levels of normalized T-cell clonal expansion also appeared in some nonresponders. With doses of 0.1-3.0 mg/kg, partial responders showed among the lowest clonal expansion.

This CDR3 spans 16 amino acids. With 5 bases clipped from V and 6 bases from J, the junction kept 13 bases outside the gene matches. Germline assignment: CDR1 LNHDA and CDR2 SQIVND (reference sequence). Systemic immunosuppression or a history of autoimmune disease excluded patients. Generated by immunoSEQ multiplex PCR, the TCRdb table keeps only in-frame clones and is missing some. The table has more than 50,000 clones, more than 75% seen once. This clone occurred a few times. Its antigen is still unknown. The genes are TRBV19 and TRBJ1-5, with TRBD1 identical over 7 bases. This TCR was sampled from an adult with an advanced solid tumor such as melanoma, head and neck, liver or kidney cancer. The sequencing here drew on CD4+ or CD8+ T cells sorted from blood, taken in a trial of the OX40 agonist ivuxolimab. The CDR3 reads CASSVGTATKSQPQHF. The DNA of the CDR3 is TGTGCCAGTAGTGTCGGGACAGCCACTAAGAGTCAGCCCCAGCATTTT.